One sample yielded the 27 T cell receptor beta chains listed below, sequenced in a study of shared clonotypes between healthy human individuals. Libraries were prepared by immunoSEQ multiplex PCR; TCRdb keeps only in-frame clonotypes and omits some of them. The sample includes hundreds of thousands of clones, roughly 72% of them seen just once. Material for sequencing was PBMCs. These receptors were collected from a woman in her forties in good health. Some clones in this sample may be carry-over from other donors' samples.

V usage is TRBV19 and J usage is TRBJ1-2, with no clear D. The CDR3 is 13 residues long. Germline V gene data show CDR1 as LNHDA and CDR2 as SQIVND (reference sequence). V lost 3 bases, J lost 5 bases, and 10 bases lay in between. The CDR3 DNA is TGTGCCAGTAGTATTCGGGCAGCATATGGCTACACCTTC. Encoded protein: CASSIRAAYGYTF.

V usage is TRBV5-8 and J usage is TRBJ1-4; 9 nucleotides align to TRBD1. Trimming took 5 bases from V and 6 from J; bases not matched to a gene: 5. The CDR3 spans 14 residues. Germline V CDR1 and CDR2: SGHTS, YDEGEE. CDR3 coding DNA: TGTGCCAGCAGTTACCGGGACAGGGATGAAAAACTGTTTTTT. It is translated as CASSYRDRDEKLFF.

The chain has TRBV18 and TRBJ2-2; TRBD2 aligns across 8 bases. Losses at the gene ends were 3 bases for V and 7 bases for J; bases not matched to a gene: 4. From germline, CDR1 is KGHSH and CDR2 LQKENI. This CDR3 has 14 residues. This CDR3 is CASSPGTSIGELFF. CDR3 bases: TGTGCCAGCTCACCGGGGACTAGTATCGGGGAGCTGTTTTTT.

The chain couples TRBV10-2 to TRBJ1-4, with a tentative D call TRBD1 (5 bases). Trimming removed 9 bases from V and 8 bases from J, with 19 bases in between. Germline V lookup: CDR1 WSHSY, CDR2 SAAADI. This CDR3 region has 14 residues. CDR3 bases: TGCGCCAGTTCCCCCTGGGGCTTAGGGGAAAAACTGTTTTTT. This translates into CASSPWGLGEKLFF.

To note about this clone: At one end the junction does not follow the germline gene, possibly because of a read error. The chain couples TRBV7-7 to TRBJ2-5, with 10 positions matching TRBD1. Germline values: CDR1 SSHAT, CDR2 FNYEAQ (reference sequence). The CDR3 sequence is 16 residues long. CDR3 nucleotides: TGTGCTAGCAGCCTGGGACAGGGGTGGGGGCAGGAGACCCAGTACTTC. Translating it yields CASSLGQGWGQETQYF.

The rearrangement joins TRBV5-1 to TRBJ2-6, with D perhaps assigned TRBD1 or TRBD2 (5 bases each). This CDR3 has 16 amino acids. The germline V gene encodes CDR1 SGHRS and CDR2 YFSETQ. V gave up 4 bases and J gave up 0 bases, with 11 bases separating them. The CDR3 nucleotides read TGCGCCAGCAGCAGGGACGTAAGCTCTGGGGCCAACGTCCTGACTTTC. Its translation: CASSRDVSSGANVLTF.

The V call is TRBV7-7, the J call TRBJ1-4; 7 nucleotides agree with TRBD1. Germline CDR1 SSHAT, CDR2 FNYEAQ (reference sequence). This CDR3 comprises 13 residues. V lost 5 bases, J lost 8 bases, and 5 bases stayed unmatched. The CDR3 loop reads CASSRDSGEKLFF. DNA for the CDR3: TGTGCCAGCAGCCGGGACAGCGGAGAAAAACTGTTTTTT.

The J gene is TRBJ2-1, the V gene TRBV2; 8 nucleotides agree with TRBD2. With V trimmed by 6 bases and J by 4 bases, 8 bases remained unmatched. The CDR3 is 15 residues long. The germline V gene encodes CDR1 SNHLY and CDR2 FYNNEI. Written as DNA, the CDR3 is TGTGCCAGCAGCGAACTAGCGGTCCCTTACAATGAGCAGTTCTTC. Its translation: CASSELAVPYNEQFF.

This clone has at least ten counts. Other DNA variants within this sample encode the same CDR3. The gene calls are TRBV5-1 and TRBJ2-1; 12 bases map to TRBD2. The CDR3 contains 15 residues. The junction had 2 bases not matched to a gene; V was cut back by 2 bases and J by 5 bases. Germline V lookup: CDR1 SGHRS, CDR2 YFSETQ. Here the CDR3 reads CASSLRLAGDNEQFF. CDR3 nucleotides: TGCGCCAGCAGCTTACGACTAGCGGGAGACAATGAGCAGTTCTTC.

The CDR3 here is CASSEGRGTGAFF. For the CDR3, the DNA is TGTGCCAGCAGTGAGGGTAGGGGGACAGGGGCTTTCTTT. The chain combines TRBV6-1 with TRBJ1-1; 9 bases are shared with TRBD1. CDR3 length: 13 amino acids. Germline V gene sequence: CDR1 MNHNS, CDR2 SASEGT. V lost 3 bases, J lost 11 bases, and 7 bases stayed unmatched.

This chain uses TRBV5-6 with TRBJ2-1, with D possibly being TRBD2 (5 bases). From germline, CDR1 is SGHDT and CDR2 YYEEEE. The CDR3 contains 15 residues. V was cut by 1 base and J by 4 bases, with 12 bases left in between. The CDR3 region has the DNA TGTGCCAGCAGCTTGCGGAGACGGGATTACAATGAGCAGTTCTTC. Residues: CASSLRRRDYNEQFF. The full variable domain, its missing parts supplied by reference TRBV5-6 and TRBJ2-1, is DAGVTQSPTHLIKTRGQQVTLRCSPKSGHDTVSWYQQALGQGPQFIFQYYEEEERQRGNFPDRFSGHQFPNYSSELNVNALLLGDSALYLCASSLRRRDYNEQFFGPGTRLTVL.

The gene calls are TRBV9 and TRBJ2-7, with D uncertain. The CDR3 has 13 amino acids. Germline CDR1 SGDLS, CDR2 YYNGEE. Trimming stripped 3 bases from V and 9 bases from J, with 16 bases between. The CDR3, as DNA: TGTGCCAGCAGCGCCGACCCGGGTGCAGTGCAGTACTTC. Translated, it gives CASSADPGAVQYF.

This chain uses TRBV5-1 with TRBJ2-1; 7 bases fit TRBD2. The CDR3 loop spans 16 amino acids. Germline loops: CDR1 SGHRS, CDR2 YFSETQ. Germline trimming cut 1 base from V and 0 bases from J; bases unmatched to any gene: 4. CDR3 bases: TGCGCCAGCAGCTTGACCGGGACTAACTCCTACAATGAGCAGTTCTTC. As protein: CASSLTGTNSYNEQFF.

The rearrangement joins TRBV19 to TRBJ1-1; no firm D call. V was cut by 3 bases and J by 6 bases, with 20 bases left in between. The V gene's germline CDR1 is LNHDA and CDR2 SQIVND (reference sequence). The CDR3 length is 16 residues. This chain's CDR3 is CASSIPGYKGTAEAFF. CDR3 DNA sequence: TGTGCCAGTAGTATCCCCGGTTATAAGGGTACCGCTGAAGCTTTCTTT.

This chain links TRBV30 with TRBJ2-5, with TRBD2 matching over 12 bases. Germline assignment: CDR1 GTSNPN and CDR2 SVGIG (reference sequence). This CDR3 region has 15 residues. Losses at the gene ends were 0 bases for V and 4 bases for J; bases not matched to a gene: 3. This CDR3 is CAWSVRTSGTETQYF. The CDR3 nucleotides read TGTGCCTGGAGTGTCCGGACTAGCGGGACAGAGACCCAGTACTTC.

The chain uses TRBV4-1 and TRBJ1-4; D is unclear. V was pared by 1 base and J by 8 bases, with 8 bases between. This CDR3 spans 13 amino acids. Germline CDR1 is MGHRA and CDR2 is YSYEKL. CDR3 sequence (DNA): TGCGCCAGCAGCCAAGGACTGGGAGAAAAACTGTTTTTT. It is translated as CASSQGLGEKLFF.

This chain links TRBV5-8 with TRBJ2-7; 7 bases line up with TRBD1. The CDR3 loop spans 14 amino acids. The trim removed 1 base at V and 2 bases at J, leaving 3 bases unmatched. The germline CDR1 and CDR2 sequences are SGHTS and YDEGEE. The CDR3 nucleotides are TGTGCCAGCAGCTTGCGGACAGGTACCTACGAGCAGTACTTC. It translates to CASSLRTGTYEQYF.

The rearrangement joins TRBV5-1 to TRBJ2-1; 11 bases map to TRBD2. V was clipped by 1 base and J by 4 bases; unmatched bases: 7. Per the germline V gene, CDR1 is SGHRS and CDR2 is YFSETQ. This CDR3 region has 17 residues. CDR3: CASSLPTTSGGYNEQFF. The CDR3 DNA reads as TGCGCCAGCAGCTTGCCAACCACTAGCGGGGGTTACAATGAGCAGTTCTTC.

The chain uses TRBV6-1 and TRBJ2-1; TRBD2 aligns across 11 bases. Germline trimming cut 4 bases from V and 3 bases from J; bases unmatched to any gene: 5. Per the germline V gene, CDR1 is MNHNS and CDR2 is SASEGT. There are 16 residues in the CDR3. The CDR3 DNA sequence: TGTGCCAGCAGTGGACTAGCGGGAAGGGGCTACAATGAGCAGTTCTTC. This translates into CASSGLAGRGYNEQFF.

This clone has a handful of counts. The chain recombines TRBV18 with TRBJ1-2, with D tentatively TRBD1 (5 bases). V gave up 5 bases and J gave up 6 bases, with 19 bases separating them. Germline V lookup: CDR1 KGHSH, CDR2 LQKENI. The length of the CDR3 is 15 residues. CDR3 region: CASSYQGPTLDGYTF. CDR3 nucleotides: TGTGCCAGCTCATATCAGGGACCTACACTGGATGGCTACACCTTC.

This clone has just a few counts. The rearrangement links TRBV29-1 to TRBJ2-1; 16 positions match TRBD2. The length of the CDR3 is 20 residues. Unmatched junction bases numbered 17, after V lost 7 bases and J lost 2 bases. CDR1 is SQVTM and CDR2 is ANQGSEA in the germline V gene. CDR3 sequence reads: CSAQGRRGTSGREPYNEQFF. The CDR3 DNA reads TGCAGCGCACAGGGGCGCCGGGGGACTAGCGGGAGGGAACCCTACAATGAGCAGTTCTTC.

Of note for this clone: Other DNA sequences within the sample encode an identical CDR3. The chain carries TRBV7-9 and TRBJ2-2; 8 bases fit TRBD1. Germline V lookup: CDR1 SEHNR, CDR2 FQNEAQ (reference sequence). There are 15 residues in the CDR3. After removal of 5 bases from V and 1 base from J, the junction contained 3 bases not matched to a gene. CDR3 amino acids: CASSPGQGNTGELFF. The CDR3 DNA is TGTGCCAGCAGCCCAGGACAGGGGAACACCGGGGAGCTGTTTTTT.

This sequence joins TRBV5-8 and TRBJ2-7; possibly TRBD2 for D (5 bases). The length of the CDR3 is 14 residues. CDR1 is SGHTS, CDR2 YDEGEE, per germline. V was pared by 5 bases and J by 5 bases, with 17 bases between. The CDR3 spells CASSSRVRGNEQYF. The DNA of the CDR3 is TGTGCCAGCAGTTCGCGGGTCCGCGGAAACGAGCAGTACTTC.

This clone was observed a handful of times. The sample has other DNA sequences that encode this CDR3 too. This chain connects TRBV28 to TRBJ2-3, with 8 positions matching TRBD2. The CDR3 totals 13 residues. Germline lookup yields CDR1 MDHEN and CDR2 SYDVKM. After removal of 6 bases from V and 3 bases from J, the junction contained 2 bases not matched to a gene. In nucleotides, the CDR3 is TGTGCCAGCAGCGGGGGGGGGACAGATACGCAGTATTTT. Translated, it gives CASSGGGTDTQYF. The whole variable domain, remainder taken from reference TRBV28 and TRBJ2-3, is DVKVTQSSRYLVKRTGEKVFLECVQDMDHENMFWYRQDPGLGLRLIYFSYDVKMKEKGDIPEGYSVSREKKERFSLILESASTNQTSMYLCASSGGGTDTQYFGPGTRLTVL.

The chain uses TRBV21-1 and TRBJ1-5; TRBD1 was called by the table and not checked on the DNA. TRBV21-1 is noted as a pseudogene. The CDR3 covers 16 residues. CDR3 bases: TGTGCCAGTATACTTACCTCAGGGATTAGCAATCAGCCCCAGCATTTT. Its protein is CASILTSGISNQPQHF.

J is TRBJ2-7 and V is TRBV6-6; TRBD1 matches at 11 bases. This CDR3 is 15 amino acids long. V lost 5 bases to trimming and J lost 2 bases; unmatched junction nucleotides: 5. CDR1 and CDR2 (germline): MNHNY, SVGAGI (reference sequence). CDR3 nucleotides: TGTGCCAGCAGTCGGACAGGGGGCCAGACCTACGAGCAGTACTTC. Amino acids: CASSRTGGQTYEQYF.

This clone has a handful of counts. The chain employs TRBV7-9 and TRBJ2-7; TRBD2 aligns across 9 bases. V gave up 6 bases and J gave up 5 bases; unmatched junction bases: 5. The germline gives CDR1 SEHNR, CDR2 FQNEAQ (reference sequence). CDR3 length: 13 residues. The DNA for the CDR3 is TGTGCCAGCAGTGGACTAGCGAATGACGAGCAGTACTTC. It specifies CASSGLANDEQYF.